This T cell receptor beta chain was found in a study of blood T cell repertoires in COVID-19. Across the whole study: COVID-19 samples collected from the United States, Italy and Spain covered acute and convalescent phases.

V was clipped by 6 bases and J by 8 bases, with 19 bases between them. The CDR3 sequence is 14 residues long. CDR1 MNHEY and CDR2 SVGAGI come from the germline V gene. Repertoires were generated with immunoSEQ multiplex PCR, while TCRdb's copy carries only in-frame clones and drops some. Of about 65,000 clones in the sample, over 75% were seen once. The sample consisted of peripheral blood. The chain recombines TRBV6-5 with TRBJ1-2; D not resolved. The receptor's source is an elderly man with acute or convalescent COVID-19. The CDR3 nucleotides read TGTGCCAGCAGACCCGCCGGGGAAGCGGGCGGCTACACCTTC. Translated: CASRPAGEAGGYTF.